This TCR beta chain stems from a study of OX40 agonist ivuxolimab in advanced cancers. The data were produced by immunoSEQ multiplex PCR, yet TCRdb's version contains in-frame clones alone and is incomplete. The table includes about 77,000 clones, around 87% detected once. The CDR3 sequence is 12 residues long. Germline lookup yields CDR1 SQVTM and CDR2 ANQGSEA. Trimming shortened V by 7 bases and J by 8 bases, and 17 bases separated the two germline ends. Study outcomes and limitations: Partial responders dosed at 0.1-3.0 mg/kg displayed clonal expansion ranking among the lowest. Also present in some nonresponders was a low level of normalized T-cell clonal expansion.

Of note for this clone: Its antigen is unidentified.

The chain has TRBV29-1 and TRBJ1-2; D is perhaps TRBD1 (5 bases). The material was CD4+ or CD8+ T cells sorted from blood, obtained in a trial of the OX40 agonist ivuxolimab. The sequence came from an adult with an advanced solid tumor such as melanoma, head and neck, liver or kidney cancer. The CDR3: CSALTGTRGYTF. The CDR3 DNA reads TGCAGCGCCCTCACCGGGACGCGAGGCTACACCTTC.